These 32 T cell receptor beta chains originate from one sample sequenced in a study of blood T cell repertoires in COVID-19. Sequencing used immunoSEQ multiplex PCR; TCRdb keeps in-frame clones, though not all of them. The sample has over 200,000 clones, about 89% seen once. The source material was peripheral blood. These TCRs come from a woman in her fifties or sixties with acute or convalescent COVID-19.

The chain has TRBV28 and TRBJ2-1; TRBD1 agrees at 9 bases. There are 13 residues in the CDR3. In germline, CDR1 is MDHEN, CDR2 SYDVKM. J gave up 8 bases and V 6 bases, and 5 bases lay outside the gene matches. The CDR3 loop reads CASRNDRGYEQFF. In nucleotides, the CDR3 is TGTGCCAGCAGAAACGACAGGGGGTATGAGCAGTTCTTC.

The chain joins TRBV4-1 to TRBJ1-1; TRBD1 matches at 7 bases. Unmatched junction bases numbered 6, after V lost 5 bases and J lost 3 bases. Looked up from germline, CDR1 is MGHRA and CDR2 is YSYEKL. CDR3 length: 14 amino acids. CDR3 sequence reads: CASSRQGWDTEAFF. The CDR3 DNA is TGCGCCAGCAGCAGACAGGGCTGGGACACTGAAGCTTTCTTT.

This clone was observed a handful of times. This chain uses TRBV6-5 with TRBJ1-3; 9 nucleotides agree with TRBD1. This CDR3 has 15 residues. The germline V gene has CDR1 MNHEY and CDR2 SVGAGI. Trimming took 5 bases from V and 3 from J; bases not matched to a gene: 5. As DNA, the CDR3 is TGTGCCAGCAGTATCCAGGACAGGGGTGGAAACACCATATATTTT. Translation: CASSIQDRGGNTIYF.

The chain recombines TRBV20-1 with TRBJ1-2; no clear D. The V end lost 3 bases, the J end lost 6 bases, and 14 bases lay between the germline ends. Germline-derived CDR1 and CDR2 are DFQATT and SNEGSKA (reference sequence). There are 13 residues in the CDR3. The CDR3 region is CSASATGFHGYTF. The CDR3 region has the DNA TGCAGTGCTAGTGCGACGGGGTTCCATGGCTACACCTTC.

Turning to this clone: Within the sample, other DNA sequences also encode this same CDR3. J is TRBJ1-4 and V is TRBV29-1; D not resolved. Trimming stripped 7 bases from V and 5 bases from J, with 8 bases between. This CDR3 contains 11 residues. CDR1 SQVTM and CDR2 ANQGSEA come from the germline V gene. Written as DNA, the CDR3 is TGCAGCGGAGGCGGGAATGAAAAACTGTTTTTT. It codes for CSGGGNEKLFF.

V usage is TRBV6-2 or TRBV6-3 and J usage is TRBJ2-3; D gene unclear. This CDR3 contains 16 residues. Between the trimmed V and J ends, which lost 6 bases and 6 bases, there was a span of 22 bases. Germline CDR1 and CDR2: MNHEY and SVGEGT. DNA for the CDR3: TGTGCCAGCAGCCTAACGGAACAGCCCCTAAAGGATACGCAGTATTTT. Amino acid sequence: CASSLTEQPLKDTQYF.

The chain employs TRBV18 and TRBJ2-2; weak D call: TRBD1 (5 bases). The CDR3 length is 16 residues. V was clipped by 3 bases and J by 0 bases, with 11 bases between them. Germline CDR1 KGHSH, CDR2 LQKENI. The CDR3 DNA follows: TGTGCCAGCTCACCCCAGACAGAATCGAACACCGGGGAGCTGTTTTTT. Its translation is CASSPQTESNTGELFF.

Here the CDR3 DNA reads TGTGCCAGCAGCTTAGGCACTAGCGGGAGCCCCTACGAGCAGTACTTC. Encoded protein: CASSLGTSGSPYEQYF. The chain recombines TRBV13 with TRBJ2-7, with 11 bases aligning to TRBD2. The CDR3 runs 16 residues. J was trimmed by 2 bases and V by 0 bases; bases with no gene match: 3. Germline V lookup: CDR1 PRHDT, CDR2 FYEKMQ (reference sequence). Filled out from reference TRBV13 and TRBJ2-7, the complete variable domain reads AAGVIQSPRHLIKEKRETATLKCYPIPRHDTVYWYQQGPGQDPQFLISFYEKMQSDKGSIPDRFSAQQFSDYHSELNMSSLELGDSALYFCASSLGTSGSPYEQYFGPGTRLTVT.

The rearrangement links TRBV24-1 to TRBJ2-5; a possible D gene is TRBD2 (5 bases). V lost 5 bases and J 2 bases, leaving 17 bases between the germline ends. Germline CDR1 is KGHDR and CDR2 is SFDVKD. CDR3 length: 16 amino acids. Here the CDR3 DNA reads TGTGCCACCAGTGTTCGGGATCGAGGATCGCAAGAGACCCAGTACTTC. Protein sequence: CATSVRDRGSQETQYF.

This clone was counted a few times. The chain carries TRBV24-1 and TRBJ2-3, with a possible D match to TRBD1 (6 bases). The CDR3 runs 15 residues. The germline CDR1 and CDR2 sequences are KGHDR and SFDVKD. V was cut by 4 bases and J by 6 bases, with 16 bases left in between. CDR3 amino acids: CATSEPQGPADTQYF. The CDR3 nucleotides read TGTGCCACCAGTGAGCCACAGGGTCCCGCGGATACGCAGTATTTT.

The V call is TRBV18, the J call TRBJ2-1; D may be TRBD1 (5 bases). With 6 bases removed from V and 3 bases from J, the gap between germline ends came to 12 bases. The CDR3 covers 14 residues. Germline-derived CDR1 and CDR2 are KGHSH and LQKENI. CDR3 region: CASSLLDSYNEQFF. The DNA of the CDR3 is TGTGCCAGCTCCCTATTAGACAGCTACAATGAGCAGTTCTTC.

Here the CDR3 reads CASSYSNGDEQFF. In DNA form, the CDR3 reads TGTGCCAGCAGTTACTCGAACGGGGATGAGCAGTTCTTC. The gene calls are TRBV6-5 and TRBJ2-1; possible D gene TRBD2, 5 bases. The V end lost 0 bases, the J end lost 8 bases, and 8 bases lay between the germline ends. Germline V gene data show CDR1 as MNHEY and CDR2 as SVGAGI. This CDR3 region has 13 residues.

The chain uses TRBV7-3 and TRBJ1-1; TRBD1 matches at 8 bases. Germline lookup yields CDR1 SGHTA and CDR2 FQGTGA. V lost 5 bases and J lost 10; bases outside the gene matches: 6. The CDR3 loop spans 12 amino acids. CDR3 in DNA: TGTGCCAGCAGCCCCGGACAGGGTTTAGCTTTCTTT. Amino acids: CASSPGQGLAFF.

The chain couples TRBV6-6 to TRBJ2-3; 13 bases align to TRBD2. With V trimmed by 7 bases and J by 5 bases, 9 bases remained unmatched. Per germline, CDR1 MNHNY and CDR2 SVGAGI (reference sequence). The CDR3 runs 16 residues. CDR3 nucleotide sequence: TGTGCCAGCACCAAACAGGGACTAGCGGGAAAAGATACGCAGTATTTT. Translated: CASTKQGLAGKDTQYF.

V and J are TRBV7-2 and TRBJ2-3; 13 bases fit TRBD2. The CDR3 runs to 18 residues. Germline assignment: CDR1 SGHTA and CDR2 FQGNSA. Trimming cost V 1 base and J 2 bases; bases outside gene matches: 6. The chain's CDR3 is CASSLGFGLAGDTDTQYF. CDR3 nucleotide sequence: TGTGCCAGCAGCTTAGGGTTCGGACTAGCGGGGGACACAGATACGCAGTATTTT. The whole variable domain, filled in from reference TRBV7-2 and TRBJ2-3, reads GAGVSQSPSNKVTEKGKDVELRCDPISGHTALYWYRQSLGQGLEFLIYFQGNSAPDKSGLPSDRFSAERTGGSVSTLTIQRTQQEDSAVYLCASSLGFGLAGDTDTQYFGPGTRLTVL.

The genes are TRBV11-3 and TRBJ2-1; 7 bases line up with TRBD2. The V segment lost 4 bases and the J segment 8 bases; nucleotides outside the gene matches: 5. CDR1 and CDR2 (germline): SGHNT, YENEEA. The CDR3 covers 13 residues. The CDR3 region is CASSSRTRDEQFF. In DNA, the CDR3 is TGTGCCAGCAGCTCCCGGACTAGGGATGAGCAGTTCTTC.

The rearrangement links TRBV7-2 to TRBJ1-1; no firm D call. V was clipped by 5 bases and J by 1 base, with 11 bases between them. Germline V lookup: CDR1 SGHTA, CDR2 FQGNSA. The CDR3 is 14 residues long. The CDR3, as DNA: TGTGCCAGCAGCCCCGGAGGTGAGAACACTGAAGCTTTCTTT. Residues: CASSPGGENTEAFF.

The chain recombines TRBV5-4 with TRBJ1-1; 7 bases align to TRBD1. Trimming took 5 bases from V and 5 from J; bases not matched to a gene: 18. CDR1 and CDR2 from the germline V gene are SGHNT and YYREEE (reference sequence). The CDR3 has 17 amino acids. The CDR3 DNA is TGTGCCAGCAGAATTCTGATGGGAGACAGGGAATCGACTGAAGCTTTCTTT. Its protein is CASRILMGDRESTEAFF.

The CDR3 DNA reads TGCGCCAGCAGCAACCTAGCGGGAGGTTTAGATACGCAGTATTTT. Amino acid sequence: CASSNLAGGLDTQYF. The genes are TRBV4-1 and TRBJ2-3; the match to TRBD2 covers 11 bases. The V gene's germline CDR1 is MGHRA and CDR2 YSYEKL. Germline trimming cut 5 bases from V and 5 bases from J; bases unmatched to any gene: 6. CDR3 length: 15 amino acids.

V and J are TRBV5-8 and TRBJ1-4, with 8 positions matching TRBD1. Per germline, CDR1 SGHTS and CDR2 YDEGEE. The CDR3 totals 14 residues. The J segment lost 5 bases and the V segment lost 4 bases, leaving 4 bases of the junction unmatched. CDR3 DNA sequence: TGTGCCAGCAGCCTCGGACAGGGAAATGAAAAACTGTTTTTT. Its translation is CASSLGQGNEKLFF.

The chain has TRBV11-1 and TRBJ1-1; D may be TRBD1 (5 bases). CDR1 SGHAT and CDR2 FQDESV come from the germline V gene (reference sequence). The V end was cut by 3 bases, the J end by 3 bases, with 11 bases between. The CDR3 is 14 residues long. CDR3 in DNA: TGTGCCAGCAGCTTGTTCTTAGGGGACACTGAAGCTTTCTTT. Translation gives CASSLFLGDTEAFF.

This chain connects TRBV9 to TRBJ1-1; no clear D gene. CDR3 length: 15 amino acids. Trimming cost V 2 bases and J 3 bases, with 14 bases left between them. Germline-derived CDR1 and CDR2 are SGDLS and YYNGEE. The CDR3 sequence is CASSVRGFGDTEAFF. The CDR3 nucleotides are TGTGCCAGCAGCGTGCGGGGTTTCGGGGACACTGAAGCTTTCTTT.

This clone was seen a single time. The chain links TRBV14 to TRBJ1-6; the D gene is possibly TRBD1 (6 bases). Germline CDR1 reads SGHDN; CDR2 reads FVKESK. V was clipped by 0 bases and J by 6 bases, with 12 bases between them. This CDR3 region has 16 residues. CDR3 residues: CASSQERQAPNSPLHF. In nucleotides, the CDR3 is TGTGCCAGCAGCCAAGAACGACAGGCTCCTAATTCACCCCTCCACTTT. The full variable domain, its missing parts supplied by reference TRBV14 and TRBJ1-6, is EAGVTQFPSHSVIEKGQTVTLRCDPISGHDNLYWYRRVMGKEIKFLLHFVKESKQDESGMPNNRFLAERTGGTYSTLKVQPAELEDSGVYFCASSQERQAPNSPLHFGNGTRLTVT.

This clone was seen ten or more times. V and J are TRBV3-1 (or the pseudogene TRBV3-2) and TRBJ2-7, with 8 bases lining up with TRBD2. With 4 bases clipped from V and 6 bases from J, the junction kept 11 bases outside the gene matches. Germline CDR1 reads LGHDT; CDR2 reads YNNKEL (reference sequence). CDR3 length equals 15 residues. CDR3 nucleotide sequence: TGTGCCAGCAGCCCCGCGGGACTAGTCCGCCCCGAGCAGTACTTC. Its protein is CASSPAGLVRPEQYF.

This clone occurred once. The rearrangement uses TRBV18 and TRBJ1-1, with D possibly being TRBD1 (5 bases). The CDR3 runs to 14 residues. The ends were cut back, 7 bases at V and 1 base at J, with 13 bases in the middle. Germline loops: CDR1 KGHSH, CDR2 LQKENI. The CDR3 sequence: CASFSQTANTEAFF. In DNA, the CDR3 is TGTGCCAGCTTTAGCCAGACAGCGAACACTGAAGCTTTCTTT.

V gene TRBV10-3 combines with J gene TRBJ2-3; 10 bases map to TRBD1. The V segment lost 9 bases and the J segment 4 bases; nucleotides outside the gene matches: 4. CDR1 ENHRY and CDR2 SYGVKD come from the germline V gene. The CDR3 has 13 amino acids. The DNA of the CDR3 is TGTGCCATTGGGACAGGGGAAGCAGATACGCAGTATTTT. It codes for CAIGTGEADTQYF.

The V and J genes are TRBV3-1 (or the pseudogene TRBV3-2) and TRBJ2-4; D remains unclear. CDR1 is LGHDT, CDR2 YNNKEL, per germline (reference sequence). CDR3 length: 13 residues. Trimming removed 1 base from V and 3 bases from J, with 4 bases in between. DNA for the CDR3: TGTGCCAGCAGCCAAGCAGACAAAAACATTCAGTACTTC. It specifies CASSQADKNIQYF.

The V gene is TRBV28, the J gene TRBJ2-7, with D perhaps TRBD2 (7 bases). Germline V gene sequence: CDR1 MDHEN, CDR2 SYDVKM. This CDR3 region has 14 residues. Trimming stripped 3 bases from V and 8 bases from J, with 17 bases between. In DNA, the CDR3 is TGTGCCAGCAGTTTGCTAGGGGGGGCGCAGCAGCAGTACTTC. This sequence encodes CASSLLGGAQQQYF. The whole variable domain, remainder taken from reference TRBV28 and TRBJ2-7, is DVKVTQSSRYLVKRTGEKVFLECVQDMDHENMFWYRQDPGLGLRLIYFSYDVKMKEKGDIPEGYSVSREKKERFSLILESASTNQTSMYLCASSLLGGAQQQYFGPGTRLTVT.

J is TRBJ1-4 and V is TRBV3-1 (or the pseudogene TRBV3-2), with 8 bases fitting TRBD1. CDR3 size: 16 residues. Germline V gene data show CDR1 as LGHDT and CDR2 as YNNKEL (reference sequence). J lost 4 bases, V lost 3 bases, and 7 bases had no gene match. CDR3: CASSQSGQGSNEKLFF. The CDR3 DNA reads as TGTGCCAGCAGCCAGTCAGGACAGGGCAGTAATGAAAAACTGTTTTTT.

This chain joins TRBV4-2 and TRBJ1-2; TRBD1 matches 7 bases. CDR1 is LGHNA, CDR2 YNFKEQ, per germline. V was clipped by 0 bases and J by 5 bases; unmatched bases: 12. The CDR3 has 17 residues. The CDR3 DNA follows: TGTGCCAGCAGCCAAGATTTGTTGTCAGGGGGACTTTATGGCTACACCTTC. This sequence encodes CASSQDLLSGGLYGYTF.

The CDR3 reads CASSSPSGGRHSTDTQYF. In DNA, the CDR3 is TGTGCCAGCAGTTCCCCCAGTGGGGGCAGACATAGCACAGATACGCAGTATTTT. The chain recombines TRBV28 with TRBJ2-3; D is possibly TRBD1 (6 bases). This CDR3 region has 18 residues. V lost 4 bases to trimming and J lost 0 bases, with 20 bases between them. CDR1 is MDHEN, CDR2 SYDVKM, per germline. Based on the CDR3 plus reference TRBV28 and TRBJ2-3, the full variable domain is DVKVTQSSRYLVKRTGEKVFLECVQDMDHENMFWYRQDPGLGLRLIYFSYDVKMKEKGDIPEGYSVSREKKERFSLILESASTNQTSMYLCASSSPSGGRHSTDTQYFGPGTRLTVL.

The DNA of the CDR3 is TGTGCCAGCTTCCGAGGTGGAAAGAACACTGAAGCTTTCTTT. As protein: CASFRGGKNTEAFF. V usage is TRBV28 and J usage is TRBJ1-1, with no clear D. This CDR3 spans 14 amino acids. The germline V and J ends were trimmed by 8 bases and 1 base, with 14 bases remaining between them. Germline V gene data show CDR1 as MDHEN and CDR2 as SYDVKM.